The 29 T cell receptor beta chains in this list originate from one sample, sequenced in a study of memory CD8 T cells in hepatitis C reinfection. Measured with immunoSEQ multiplex PCR; TCRdb has only the in-frame clones, and not every one. The table records around 45,000 clones, 88% of them present only once. Time point meaning: peak reinfection, 3 to 8 weeks after reinfection detection. The sorted cells went straight to TCR sequencing with no prior in vitro expansion. The sequencing sample was made of naive CD8+ T cells sorted from blood. Receptors were obtained from a man younger than 35 with hepatitis C virus infection.

This sequence joins TRBV5-5 and TRBJ1-4; 7 positions match TRBD1. J gave up 8 bases and V 4 bases, and 8 bases lay outside the gene matches. The CDR3 loop spans 14 amino acids. In germline, CDR1 is SGHKS, CDR2 YYEKEE (reference sequence). The CDR3 is CASSVPGGREKLFF. The CDR3 DNA is TGTGCCAGCAGCGTCCCAGGGGGTCGGGAAAAACTGTTTTTT.

This chain links TRBV7-6 with TRBJ2-7; D perhaps matches TRBD2 (5 bases). V lost 11 bases to trimming and J lost 2 bases, with 16 bases between them. The CDR3 is made up of 13 amino acids. The V gene's germline CDR1 is SGHVS and CDR2 FNYEAQ. CDR3 residues: CASVAGETYEQYF. The CDR3 DNA sequence: TGTGCCTCTGTGGCGGGCGAAACCTACGAGCAGTACTTC.

The rearrangement joins TRBV7-2 to TRBJ2-7, with TRBD1 identical over 7 bases. Trimming cost V 6 bases and J 6 bases; bases outside gene matches: 8. The CDR3 covers 13 residues. Germline V gives CDR1 SGHTA, CDR2 FQGNSA. The CDR3 bases are TGTGCCAGCAGATGTGACAGGGTTTGCGAGCAGTACGTC. This translates into CASRCDRVCEQYV.

The chain carries TRBV30 and TRBJ1-5; TRBD1 is a possible D gene (6 bases). The germline gives CDR1 GTSNPN, CDR2 SVGIG (reference sequence). The CDR3 is 15 residues long. V was trimmed by 2 bases and J by 0 bases, leaving 11 bases between them. This chain's CDR3 is CAWSSGEYSNQPQHF. The CDR3 nucleotides read TGTGCCTGGAGTTCAGGGGAATATAGCAATCAGCCCCAGCATTTT.

The chain recombines TRBV7-3 with TRBJ2-7; no definite D call. The CDR3 has 15 residues. Germline assignment: CDR1 SGHTA and CDR2 FQGTGA. Trimming removed 2 bases from V and 7 bases from J, with 18 bases in between. The CDR3 nucleotides read TGTGCCAGCAGCTTACAGACCTCCGCGGTGGAAGAGCAGTACTTC. Its protein product is CASSLQTSAVEEQYF.

The chain has TRBV27 and TRBJ2-1; TRBD2 might be the D (6 bases). This CDR3 contains 15 residues. V lost 7 bases to trimming and J lost 3 bases, with 16 bases between them. Germline loops: CDR1 MNHEY, CDR2 SMNVEV (reference sequence). The CDR3 nucleotides are TGTGCCAGCACCCTATGGGGGGAAGGCTACAATGAGCAGTTCTTC. Its translation: CASTLWGEGYNEQFF.

V gene TRBV5-1 combines with J gene TRBJ2-5; tentative D call: TRBD1 (6 bases). V was shortened by 3 bases and J by 1 base, with 16 bases between the two germline ends. Germline V gives CDR1 SGHRS, CDR2 YFSETQ. The CDR3 has 16 amino acids. CDR3 in amino acids: CASSSLQGLAQETQYF. DNA of the CDR3: TGCGCCAGCAGCTCACTACAGGGCCTCGCCCAAGAGACCCAGTACTTC.

V gene TRBV7-8 combines with J gene TRBJ2-1; 11 nucleotides agree with TRBD1. Trimming cost V 4 bases and J 8 bases; bases outside gene matches: 13. This CDR3 comprises 17 residues. CDR1 is SGHVS and CDR2 is FQNEAQ in the germline V gene. The CDR3 region is CASSSPEGTGGIDEQFF. CDR3 bases: TGTGCCAGCAGCTCGCCGGAGGGGACAGGGGGAATCGATGAGCAGTTCTTC.

The chain is built from TRBV4-1 and TRBJ2-1; 7 bases fit TRBD2. Losses at the gene ends were 4 bases for V and 6 bases for J; bases not matched to a gene: 6. In germline, CDR1 is MGHRA, CDR2 YSYEKL. CDR3 length: 14 amino acids. The CDR3 reads CASSPAGRGNEQFF. The CDR3 DNA reads as TGCGCCAGCAGCCCGGCAGGGAGGGGCAATGAGCAGTTCTTC.

The chain carries TRBV5-1 and TRBJ1-1, with D unclear. CDR3 length equals 14 residues. V shed 0 bases and J shed 1 base, with 7 bases lying between them. Per the germline V gene, CDR1 is SGHRS and CDR2 is YFSETQ. The CDR3, as DNA: TGCGCCAGCAGCTTGGAACAGAGGAACACTGAAGCTTTCTTT. This codes for CASSLEQRNTEAFF.

The chain links TRBV11-2 to TRBJ2-5, with D tentatively TRBD1 (6 bases). Trimming cost V 5 bases and J 2 bases, with 18 bases left between them. The CDR3 runs to 16 residues. Germline CDR1 is SGHAT and CDR2 is FQNNGV. The CDR3 DNA is TGTGCCAGCAGCCAGATGACAGGAGAGGTACAAGAGACCCAGTACTTC. Protein: CASSQMTGEVQETQYF.

Only a few counts were recorded for this clone. V gene TRBV10-1 combines with J gene TRBJ2-7, with 8 bases lining up with TRBD1. Germline V lookup: CDR1 WNHNN, CDR2 SYGVQD (reference sequence). Germline trimming cut 5 bases from V and 1 base from J; bases unmatched to any gene: 7. This CDR3 has 15 amino acids. CDR3 residues: CASSFDRGYSYEQYV. The CDR3 bases are TGCGCCAGCAGTTTCGACAGGGGATATTCCTACGAGCAGTACGTC.

The J gene is TRBJ2-7, the V gene TRBV27; 9 bases align to TRBD2. The V gene's germline CDR1 is MNHEY and CDR2 SMNVEV (reference sequence). The junction had 6 bases not matched to a gene; V was cut back by 2 bases and J by 7 bases. The CDR3 is 14 residues long. The CDR3 region has the DNA TGTGCCAGCAGTTTAGCAGCGGGAGGAGGAGAGCAGTACTTC. Amino acid sequence: CASSLAAGGGEQYF.

The V gene is TRBV5-6, the J gene TRBJ1-2, with unresolved D. This CDR3 has 15 residues. The V end lost 4 bases, the J end lost 2 bases, and 15 bases lay between the germline ends. CDR1 is SGHDT and CDR2 is YYEEEE in the germline V gene. This CDR3 is CASSAGAQSNYGYTF. CDR3 nucleotide sequence: TGTGCCAGCAGCGCCGGCGCACAGTCGAACTATGGCTACACCTTC.

The chain joins TRBV7-9 to TRBJ2-3, with a weak D call TRBD1 (6 bases). In germline, CDR1 is SEHNR, CDR2 FQNEAQ (reference sequence). This CDR3 spans 17 amino acids. The ends were cut back, 4 bases at V and 0 bases at J, with 17 bases in the middle. CDR3 sequence reads: CASSWGLETFSTDTQYF. DNA of the CDR3: TGTGCCAGCAGCTGGGGGCTGGAGACATTTAGCACAGATACGCAGTATTTT.

The rearrangement links TRBV27 to TRBJ2-1; 9 bases fit TRBD2. With V trimmed by 3 bases and J by 5 bases, 14 bases remained unmatched. This CDR3 is built from 18 residues. Germline CDR1 reads MNHEY; CDR2 reads SMNVEV (reference sequence). CDR3: CASSLFSAGGPGDNEQFF. DNA of the CDR3: TGTGCCAGCAGTTTGTTTTCGGCGGGAGGGCCCGGGGACAATGAGCAGTTCTTC.

This clone was detected a few times. This rearrangement joins TRBV6-6 to TRBJ1-5, with 7 bases lining up with TRBD1. The V gene's germline CDR1 is MNHNY and CDR2 SVGAGI (reference sequence). The CDR3 is 13 amino acids. V dropped 8 bases and J dropped 7; count of bases not matched to a gene: 8. CDR3: CASSTGMGQPQHF. As DNA, the CDR3 is TGTGCCAGCTCGACAGGGATGGGGCAGCCCCAGCATTTT.

V is TRBV6-9 and J is TRBJ2-7, with a weak D call TRBD1 (6 bases). The CDR3 loop spans 14 amino acids. V gave up 1 base and J gave up 6 bases, with 13 bases separating them. CDR1 MNHGY and CDR2 SVAAGI come from the germline V gene. The CDR3 is CASSYLPEGGEQYV. In DNA form, the CDR3 reads TGTGCCAGCAGTTATTTGCCCGAAGGGGGCGAGCAGTACGTC.

The CDR3 nucleotides read TGTGCCAGCAGCTTAACAAGTGGACTCCAAGAGACCCAGTACTTC. Translation gives CASSLTSGLQETQYF. The V and J genes are TRBV7-3 and TRBJ2-5; D possibly corresponds to TRBD2 (5 bases). Trimming cost V 0 bases and J 1 base, with 9 bases left between them. CDR1 SGHTA and CDR2 FQGTGA come from the germline V gene. CDR3 length equals 15 residues.

The V gene is TRBV12-2, the J gene TRBJ2-7; the table gives TRBD1 as D, unverified against the DNA. TRBV12-2 represents a pseudogene. The CDR3 has 12 residues. The CDR3 sequence: CASRPRQPEQYV. CDR3 DNA sequence: TGTGCAAGTCGCCCGCGACAGCCCGAGCAGTACGTC.

This chain uses TRBV28 with TRBJ2-7, with 9 bases that match TRBD1. The length of the CDR3 is 14 residues. Germline lookup yields CDR1 MDHEN and CDR2 SYDVKM. With V trimmed by 5 bases and J by 6 bases, 8 bases remained unmatched. The CDR3 spells CASSPIQGAREQYF. The CDR3 region has the DNA TGTGCCAGCAGTCCGATACAGGGGGCTCGCGAGCAGTACTTC. Complete variable domain (other parts from reference TRBV28 and TRBJ2-7): DVKVTQSSRYLVKRTGEKVFLECVQDMDHENMFWYRQDPGLGLRLIYFSYDVKMKEKGDIPEGYSVSREKKERFSLILESASTNQTSMYLCASSPIQGAREQYFGPGTRLTVT.

In its sample, this clone was seen a few times. The V gene is TRBV5-1, the J gene TRBJ1-1, with 11 nucleotides matching TRBD1. Germline V lookup: CDR1 SGHRS, CDR2 YFSETQ. With V trimmed by 3 bases and J by 7 bases, 2 bases remained unmatched. The CDR3 is made up of 13 amino acids. The CDR3 DNA reads as TGCGCCAGCAGCTGGGGACAGGGGGGTGAAGCTTTCTTT. This sequence encodes CASSWGQGGEAFF.

This chain joins TRBV4-1 and TRBJ1-1, with unresolved D. Germline assignment: CDR1 MGHRA and CDR2 YSYEKL. V lost 1 base and J lost 10, with 16 bases in between. The CDR3 covers 14 residues. This CDR3 reads CASSQVGSYGLAFF. CDR3 DNA: TGCGCCAGCAGCCAAGTTGGTTCGTACGGGTTAGCTTTCTTT.

The rearrangement joins TRBV19 to TRBJ1-5, with TRBD1 matching 8 bases. CDR1 is LNHDA and CDR2 is SQIVND in the germline V gene (reference sequence). The ends lost 6 bases at V and 2 bases at J; junction bases unmatched: 3. The CDR3 loop spans 14 amino acids. This CDR3 reads CASREGQGNQPQHF. DNA for the CDR3: TGTGCCAGTAGGGAGGGACAGGGCAATCAGCCCCAGCATTTT.

The chain combines TRBV28 with TRBJ2-2; 9 bases line up with TRBD1. The CDR3 runs to 17 residues. V trimming: 5 bases; J trimming: 4 bases; junction bases outside the gene matches: 11. CDR1 and CDR2 from the germline V gene are MDHEN and SYDVKM. The DNA of the CDR3 is TGTGCCAGCAGTCTCGCGGGCGGACAGGGGTTCACCGGGGAGCTGTTTTTT. This codes for CASSLAGGQGFTGELFF.

V usage is TRBV29-1 and J usage is TRBJ1-2; 10 bases are a match to TRBD1. This CDR3 comprises 13 residues. Trimming removed 1 base from V and 4 bases from J; junction bases left unmatched: 0. Looked up from germline, CDR1 is SQVTM and CDR2 is ANQGSEA. This chain's CDR3 is CSVEGDRGYGYTF. CDR3 bases: TGCAGCGTTGAAGGGGACAGGGGCTATGGCTACACCTTC.

The V gene is TRBV7-6, the J gene TRBJ2-3, with TRBD2 identical over 7 bases. The V segment lost 5 bases and the J segment 0 bases; nucleotides outside the gene matches: 5. Germline V gives CDR1 SGHVS, CDR2 FNYEAQ. This CDR3 is built from 15 residues. The CDR3 sequence: CASSPLGGSTDTQYF. CDR3 in DNA: TGTGCCAGCAGCCCGTTGGGGGGGAGCACAGATACGCAGTATTTT.

This clone was counted once. J is TRBJ2-5 and V is TRBV20-1; D unresolved. Trimming stripped 0 bases from V and 7 bases from J, with 6 bases between. The CDR3 extends over 11 amino acids. CDR1 and CDR2 from the germline V gene are DFQATT and SNEGSKA (reference sequence). The CDR3 here is CSARDGVTQYF. CDR3 in DNA: TGCAGTGCTAGAGATGGAGTGACCCAGTACTTC.

This chain connects TRBV5-1 to TRBJ2-5; possibly TRBD2 for D (5 bases). The CDR3 is 14 residues long. Germline V gene data show CDR1 as SGHRS and CDR2 as YFSETQ. V lost 4 bases and J 1 base, leaving 11 bases between the germline ends. The chain's CDR3 is CASSPTGIQETQYF. As DNA, the CDR3 is TGCGCCAGCAGCCCTACGGGGATCCAAGAGACCCAGTACTTC.